The 20 T cell receptor delta chains presented below share a single source sample, sequenced in a study of gamma-delta chains in newborns, infants, children. TCRdb re-called the reads using CATT. This table has around 4,900 delta-chain clones, about a fifth appearing once. Sequenced: blood. The receptors shown here come from a child who was a newborn, infant or young child, either healthy, febrile or measles-vaccinated (not recorded which).

There is no J gene call, but TRDV2 is given as the V gene; TRDD3 is the table's D call, not checked against the DNA. This CDR3 is built from 19 residues. CDR1 is GEAIGNYY and CDR2 is EKD in the germline V gene. CDR3 region: CAFDPGGRGGSTDTDKIFF. The CDR3 DNA is TGTGCCTTTGACCCTGGTGGTAGGGGAGGATCCACCGACACCGATAAAATCTTCTTT.

The V and J genes are TRDV2 and TRDJ1; 11 bases line up with TRDD3. V shed 3 bases, J shed 0 bases, and the junction held 20 bases outside the gene matches. The V gene's germline CDR1 is GEAIGNYY and CDR2 EKD. This CDR3 has 21 residues. The CDR3 is CACDALWGIREEQANTDKLIF. The CDR3 DNA sequence: TGTGCCTGTGACGCGCTTTGGGGGATACGCGAAGAGCAGGCTAACACCGATAAACTCATCTTT.

As for this clone: Given a much more abundant clone one base away, this may be a read error. Other nucleotide sequences in the sample specify the same CDR3. The chain uses TRDV1 and TRDJ1; D is perhaps TRDD2 or TRDD3 (7 bases each). CDR1 and CDR2 from the germline V gene are TSWWSYY and QGS. The germline V and J ends were trimmed by 3 bases and 0 bases, with 41 bases remaining between them. The CDR3 is 25 residues long. DNA for the CDR3: TGTGCTCTTGGGGAGCGACCTTATTCCTACCCGGGGCCGTACTGGGGAAACCCGTACACCGATAAACTCATCTTT. As protein: CALGERPYSYPGPYWGNPYTDKLIF.

The CDR3 here is CALGGPFPRWYWGILDKLIF. In nucleotides, the CDR3 is TGTGCTCTTGGGGGCCCCTTCCCAAGGTGGTACTGGGGGATTCTCGATAAACTCATCTTT. For the J gene the call is TRDJ1; the V gene lacks a call; TRDD3 reflects the table's D call only, with no check against the DNA. CDR3 length: 20 residues.

No J gene was assigned, while the V gene was called as TRDV1; TRDD3, the table's D call, lacks a check against the DNA. The CDR3 covers 17 residues. The V gene's germline CDR1 is TSWWSYY and CDR2 QGS. The CDR3 nucleotides are TGTGCTCTTGGGGAAGGCATTCCTACCGGAGAGAAGGGTAAAATCATCTTT. Its protein product is CALGEGIPTGEKGKIIF.

In its sample, this clone is medium-sized. The rearrangement joins TRDV2 to TRDJ3, with 9 bases fitting TRDD3. Germline lookup yields CDR1 GEAIGNYY and CDR2 EKD. There are 17 residues in the CDR3. The V and J ends lost 3 bases and 5 bases, in that order; junction bases with no gene match: 7. This CDR3 reads CACDVLGETRDTRQMFF. In DNA, the CDR3 is TGTGCCTGTGACGTACTGGGGGAAACCCGGGACACCCGACAGATGTTTTTC.

This clone was recorded only once. The V gene was left uncalled, and the J gene is TRDJ1; TRDD3, the table's D call, lacks a check against the DNA. The CDR3 totals 20 residues. CDR3 in DNA: TGTGCTCTTTGGGACTTCCTACGGACTTCACCTGTACTGGTGTATAGGAAACTCATCTTT. Its protein is CALWDFLRTSPVLVYRKLIF.

In this sample, this clone is medium-sized. The rearrangement links TRDV1 to TRDJ1; possibly TRDD3 for D (5 bases). The CDR3 has 24 residues. Germline V gene sequence: CDR1 TSWWSYY, CDR2 QGS. Deletions cut 4 bases from V and 0 bases from J, with 39 bases between. Here the CDR3 reads CALGGKGLWSLIGAPSLYTDKLIF. The CDR3 DNA is TGTGCTCTTGGGGGGAAGGGGTTATGGAGTTTAATTGGGGCACCGTCCCTGTACACCGATAAACTCATCTTT.

In this sample, this clone turned up a few times. The chain links TRDV2 to TRDJ3, with 7 bases matching TRDD3. The germline CDR1 and CDR2 sequences are GEAIGNYY and EKD. The CDR3 totals 19 residues. The trim removed 8 bases at V and 0 bases at J, leaving 15 bases unmatched. The CDR3 region is CAYCDTGDPSSWDTRQMFF. For the CDR3, the DNA is TGTGCCTATTGTGACACGGGGGATCCGAGCTCCTGGGACACCCGACAGATGTTTTTC.

V usage is TRDV2 and J usage is TRDJ1, with 9 bases identical to TRDD3. The V and J ends lost 1 base and 3 bases, in that order; junction bases with no gene match: 17. The CDR3 is made up of 19 amino acids. Looked up from germline, CDR1 is GEAIGNYY and CDR2 is EKD. The CDR3 reads CACDTLRRGGYLSPDKLIF. The CDR3 nucleotides are TGTGCCTGTGACACGCTTCGGAGGGGGGGATACCTCTCCCCCGATAAACTCATCTTT.

No call was made for the V gene; the J gene is TRDJ1; the D segment call TRDD3 is taken from the table without a DNA check. The CDR3 is made up of 18 amino acids. The CDR3 DNA is TGTGCCTGTGACACCGTTAGGAACAGATTGATAGAGACCGATAAACTCATCTTT. It is translated as CACDTVRNRLIETDKLIF.

This chain uses TRDV2 with TRDJ1; TRDD3 matches at 12 bases. This CDR3 is 21 amino acids long. V dropped 0 bases and J dropped 1; count of bases not matched to a gene: 17. Per the germline V gene, CDR1 is GEAIGNYY and CDR2 is EKD. CDR3 amino acids: CACDTVPVDWGIPPPTDKLIF. CDR3 bases: TGTGCCTGTGACACCGTGCCCGTTGACTGGGGGATACCTCCCCCCACCGATAAACTCATCTTT.

Only a few counts were recorded for this clone. The V and J genes are TRDV3 and TRDJ1; 13 bases line up with TRDD3. TCRdb records no J gene; here it was assigned by comparing the DNA to germline. Germline loops: CDR1 TVYSNPD, CDR2 GDNSRS (reference sequence). The length of the CDR3 is 20 residues. The junction had 22 bases not matched to a gene; V was cut back by 5 bases and J by 1 base. The CDR3 region is CAAKAFLRVLGDTGTDKLIF. The CDR3 bases are TGTGCCGCAAAGGCCTTCCTACGGGTACTGGGGGATACGGGCACCGATAAACTCATCTTT.

As regards this clone: At the DNA level, this CDR3 is encoded by other sequences in the same sample as well. V is TRDV1 and J is TRDJ1; D gene unclear. CDR1 is TSWWSYY, CDR2 QGS, per germline. V was shortened by 4 bases and J by 0 bases, with 15 bases between the two germline ends. The CDR3 spans 16 residues. In DNA form, the CDR3 reads TGTGCTCTTGGGGGTTTCTCCGTACCGCACACCGATAAACTCATCTTT. Its translation is CALGGFSVPHTDKLIF.

This clone was picked up a small number of times. This sequence joins TRDV2 and TRDJ3, with 11 bases that match TRDD3. The J segment lost 3 bases and the V segment lost 3 bases, leaving 9 bases of the junction unmatched. Germline loops: CDR1 GEAIGNYY, CDR2 EKD. This CDR3 has 19 residues. DNA of the CDR3: TGTGCCTGTGACCGCGTACTGGGGGATAAGGACTGGGACACCCGACAGATGTTTTTC. As protein: CACDRVLGDKDWDTRQMFF.

This clone was observed a handful of times. This clone may be a read error of a much larger clone one base away. This chain uses TRDV2 with TRDJ2; TRDD3 matches 10 bases. This CDR3 has 14 residues. The germline V gene has CDR1 GEAIGNYY and CDR2 EKD. The CDR3 sequence: CACDTVGDTEQLFF. DNA for the CDR3: TGTGCCTGTGACACCGTGGGGGATACAGAACAACTCTTCTTT.

This chain links TRDV2 with TRDJ3, with TRDD3 matching 11 bases. The J gene, absent from TCRdb, was called here by matching the DNA to germline. After removal of 3 bases from V and 0 bases from J, the junction contained 12 bases not matched to a gene. Germline V gene lookup returns CDR1 GEAIGNYY and CDR2 EKD. The CDR3 totals 21 residues. The CDR3 nucleotides read TGTGCCTGTGACTCGAACTGGGGGATAAAACCCAGCTCCTGGGACACCCGACAGATGTTTTTC. Encoded protein: CACDSNWGIKPSSWDTRQMFF.

In its sample, this clone was seen a few times. The chain recombines TRDV3 with TRDJ1; TRDD3 agrees at 13 bases. Per germline, CDR1 TVYSNPD and CDR2 GDNSRS (reference sequence). Germline trimming cut 1 base from V and 1 base from J; bases unmatched to any gene: 12. This CDR3 has 18 residues. The CDR3 spells CAFKVGTGGYAITDKLIF. CDR3 DNA sequence: TGTGCCTTTAAAGTCGGGACTGGGGGATACGCCATCACCGATAAACTCATCTTT. Full variable domain (missing parts from reference TRDV3 and TRDJ1): CDKVTQSSPDQTVASGSEVVLLCTYDTVYSNPDLFWYRIRPDYSFQFVFYGDNSRSEGADFTQGRFSVKHILTQKAFHLVISPVRTEDSATYYCAFKVGTGGYAITDKLIFGKGTRVTVEP.

This clone was counted only a few times. The genes are TRAV29/DV5 and TRDJ1; D ambiguous. CDR1 NSMFDY and CDR2 ISSIKDK come from the germline V gene. V lost 0 bases to trimming and J lost 3 bases, with 12 bases between them. The CDR3 has 14 residues. CDR3 loop: CAASAHGLADKLIF. The CDR3, as DNA: TGTGCAGCAAGCGCCCACGGGCTCGCCGATAAACTCATCTTT.

About this clone itself: This could be a read error, since a much larger clone is one nucleotide away. The J gene is TRDJ1, the V gene TRDV1; 8 nucleotides agree with TRDD3. TCRdb records no J gene; here it was assigned by comparing the DNA to germline. The CDR3 extends over 23 amino acids. V shed 2 bases, J shed 1 base, and the junction held 27 bases outside the gene matches. CDR1 and CDR2 (germline): TSWWSYY, QGS. This chain's CDR3 is CALGEFLFLRDWGLKGGTDKLIF. CDR3 bases: TGTGCTCTTGGGGAATTCCTATTCTTGAGGGACTGGGGGCTCAAGGGGGGCACCGATAAACTCATCTTT.